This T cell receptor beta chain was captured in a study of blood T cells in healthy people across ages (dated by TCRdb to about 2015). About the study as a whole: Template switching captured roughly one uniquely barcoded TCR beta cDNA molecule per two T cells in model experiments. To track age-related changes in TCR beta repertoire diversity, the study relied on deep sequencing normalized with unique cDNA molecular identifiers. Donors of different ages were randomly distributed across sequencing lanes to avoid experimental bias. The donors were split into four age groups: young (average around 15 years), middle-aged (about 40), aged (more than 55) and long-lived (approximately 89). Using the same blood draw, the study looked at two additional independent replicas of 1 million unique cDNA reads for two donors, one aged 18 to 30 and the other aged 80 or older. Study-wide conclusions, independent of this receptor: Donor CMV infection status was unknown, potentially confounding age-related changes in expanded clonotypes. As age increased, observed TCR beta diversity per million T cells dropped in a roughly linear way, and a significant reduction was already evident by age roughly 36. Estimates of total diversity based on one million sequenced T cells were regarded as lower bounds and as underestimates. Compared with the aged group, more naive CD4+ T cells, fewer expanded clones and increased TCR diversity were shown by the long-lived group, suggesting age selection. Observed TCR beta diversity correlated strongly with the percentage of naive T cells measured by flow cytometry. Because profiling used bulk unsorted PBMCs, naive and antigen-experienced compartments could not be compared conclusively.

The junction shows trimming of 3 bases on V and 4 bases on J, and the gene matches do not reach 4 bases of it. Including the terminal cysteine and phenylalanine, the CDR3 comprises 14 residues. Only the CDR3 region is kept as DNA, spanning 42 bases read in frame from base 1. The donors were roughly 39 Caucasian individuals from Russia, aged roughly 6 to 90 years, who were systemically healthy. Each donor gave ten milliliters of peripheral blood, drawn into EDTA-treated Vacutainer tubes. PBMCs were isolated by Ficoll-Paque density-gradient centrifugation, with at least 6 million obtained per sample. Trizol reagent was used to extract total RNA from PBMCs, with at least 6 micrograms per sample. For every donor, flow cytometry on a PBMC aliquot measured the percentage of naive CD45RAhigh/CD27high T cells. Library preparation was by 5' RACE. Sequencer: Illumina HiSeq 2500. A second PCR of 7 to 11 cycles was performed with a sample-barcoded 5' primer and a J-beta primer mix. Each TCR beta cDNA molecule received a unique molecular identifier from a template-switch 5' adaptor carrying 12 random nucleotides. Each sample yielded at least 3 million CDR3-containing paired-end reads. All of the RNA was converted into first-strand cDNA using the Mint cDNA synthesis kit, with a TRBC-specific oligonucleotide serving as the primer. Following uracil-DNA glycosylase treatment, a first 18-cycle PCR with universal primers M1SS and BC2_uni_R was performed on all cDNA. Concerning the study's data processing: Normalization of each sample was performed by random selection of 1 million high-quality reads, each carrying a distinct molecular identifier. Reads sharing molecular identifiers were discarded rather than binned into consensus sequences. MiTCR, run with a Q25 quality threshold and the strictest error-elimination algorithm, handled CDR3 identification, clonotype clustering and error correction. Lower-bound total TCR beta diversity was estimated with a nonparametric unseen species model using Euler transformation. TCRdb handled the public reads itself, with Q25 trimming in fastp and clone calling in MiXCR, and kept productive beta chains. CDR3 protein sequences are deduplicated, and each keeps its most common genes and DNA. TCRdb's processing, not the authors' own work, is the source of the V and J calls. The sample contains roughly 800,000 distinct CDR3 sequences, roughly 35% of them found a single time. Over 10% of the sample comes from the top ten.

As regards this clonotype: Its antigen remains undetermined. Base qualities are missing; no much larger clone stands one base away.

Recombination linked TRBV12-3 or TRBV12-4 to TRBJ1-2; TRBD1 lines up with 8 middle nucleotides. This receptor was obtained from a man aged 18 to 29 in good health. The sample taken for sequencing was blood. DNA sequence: TGTGCCAGCAGTTTCTCCGGGACAGGCTATGGCTACACCTTC. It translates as CASSFSGTGYGYTF.